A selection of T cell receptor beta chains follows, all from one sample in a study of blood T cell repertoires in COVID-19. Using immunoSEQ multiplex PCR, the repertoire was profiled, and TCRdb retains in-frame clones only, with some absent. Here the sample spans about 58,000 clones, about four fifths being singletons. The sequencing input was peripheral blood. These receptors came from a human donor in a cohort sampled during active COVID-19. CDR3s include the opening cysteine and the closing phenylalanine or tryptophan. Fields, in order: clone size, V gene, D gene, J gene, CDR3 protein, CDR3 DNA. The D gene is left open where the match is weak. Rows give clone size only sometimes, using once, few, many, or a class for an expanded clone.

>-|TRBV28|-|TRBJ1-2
CASQAEVLGYGYTF
TGTGCCAGCCAAGCCGAAGTACTCGGCTATGGCTACACCTTC
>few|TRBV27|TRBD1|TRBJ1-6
CASRPDRGQGSPLHF
TGTGCCAGCAGGCCTGACAGGGGGCAGGGATCACCCCTCCACTTT
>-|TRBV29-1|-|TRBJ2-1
CSVLLGSEQFF
TGCAGCGTTCTCCTAGGGAGTGAGCAGTTCTTC
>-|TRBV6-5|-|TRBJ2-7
CASSRFNEQYF
TGTGCCAGCAGTCGGTTCAACGAGCAGTACTTC
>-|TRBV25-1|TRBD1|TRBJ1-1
CASSVTGGNTEAFF
TGTGCCAGCAGTGTAACAGGGGGTAACACTGAAGCTTTCTTT
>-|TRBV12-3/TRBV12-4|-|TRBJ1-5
CASSPGGNQPQHF
TGTGCCAGCAGCCCCGGCGGGAATCAGCCCCAGCATTTT
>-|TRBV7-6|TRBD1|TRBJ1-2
CASSLMRGQGSLIF
TGTGCCAGCAGCTTGATGCGGGGACAGGGGTCCCTAATCTTC
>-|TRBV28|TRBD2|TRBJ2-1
CASISGRFVRSYNEQFF
TGTGCCAGCATAAGCGGGAGGTTTGTAAGGTCCTACAATGAGCAGTTCTTC
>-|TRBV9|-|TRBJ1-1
CASSVVSYTEAFF
TGTGCCAGCAGCGTAGTGAGTTACACTGAAGCTTTCTTT
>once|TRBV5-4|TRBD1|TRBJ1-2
CASSLGTGADGYTF
TGTGCCAGCAGCTTGGGGACAGGGGCTGACGGCTACACCTTC
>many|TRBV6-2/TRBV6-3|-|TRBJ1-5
CASSWTANQPQHF
TGTGCCAGCAGTTGGACAGCCAATCAGCCCCAGCATTTT
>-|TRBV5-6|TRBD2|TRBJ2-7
CASSFTSAVYEQYF
TGTGCCAGCAGCTTTACTAGCGCGGTCTACGAGCAGTACTTC
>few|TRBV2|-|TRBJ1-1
CASSDGVSNTEAFF
TGTGCCAGCAGTGACGGAGTTTCGAACACTGAAGCTTTCTTT
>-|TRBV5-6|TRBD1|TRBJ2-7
CASSGTGNQQYF
TGTGCCAGCAGCGGGACAGGGAATCAGCAGTACTTC
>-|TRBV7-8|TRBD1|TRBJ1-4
CASSGQGALTNEKLFF
TGTGCCAGCAGCGGTCAGGGGGCGCTTACGAATGAAAAACTGTTTTTT
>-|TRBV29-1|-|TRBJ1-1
CSVGTPNTEAFF
TGCAGCGTGGGGACACCGAACACTGAAGCTTTCTTT
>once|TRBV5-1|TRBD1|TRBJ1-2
CASSFRTGNGYTF
TGCGCCAGCAGCTTTCGGACAGGGAATGGCTACACCTTC
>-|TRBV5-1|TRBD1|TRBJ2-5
CASSLKDREGETQYF
TGCGCCAGCAGCTTGAAAGACAGGGAAGGGGAGACCCAGTACTTC
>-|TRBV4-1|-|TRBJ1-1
CASSQAQSQGSGAFF
TGCGCCAGCAGCCAAGCGCAGTCCCAGGGTTCCGGAGCTTTCTTT
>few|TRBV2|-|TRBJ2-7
CASSENRASYEQYF
TGTGCCAGCAGTGAAAACAGGGCCTCCTACGAGCAGTACTTC
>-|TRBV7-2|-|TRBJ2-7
CASSLSGGTLYEQYF
TGTGCCAGCAGCTTAAGTGGCGGGACGCTTTACGAGCAGTACTTC
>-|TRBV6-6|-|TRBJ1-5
CASSLNSNQPQHF
TGTGCCAGCAGTTTAAATAGCAATCAGCCCCAGCATTTT
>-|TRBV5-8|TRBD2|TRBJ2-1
CASSFWDGRASYNEQFF
TGTGCCAGCAGCTTTTGGGACGGGAGGGCCTCCTACAATGAGCAGTTCTTC
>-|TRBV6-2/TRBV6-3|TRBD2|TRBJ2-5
CASSSLAGGSVETQYF
TGTGCCAGCAGTTCCCTCGCCGGGGGGTCGGTGGAGACCCAGTACTTC
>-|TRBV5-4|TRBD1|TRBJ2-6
CASSPGQGIFSGANVLTF
TGTGCCAGCAGCCCGGGACAGGGTATTTTCTCCGGGGCCAACGTCCTGACTTTC
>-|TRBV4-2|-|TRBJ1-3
CASSQEKGRWDPSGNTIYF
TGTGCCAGCAGCCAAGAGAAGGGGAGGTGGGACCCTTCTGGAAACACCATATATTTT
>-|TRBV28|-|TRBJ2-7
CASSSAGYEQYF
TGTGCCAGCAGCTCCGCAGGGTACGAGCAGTACTTC
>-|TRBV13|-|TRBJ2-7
CASSFHSYEQYF
TGTGCCAGCAGCTTTCACTCCTACGAGCAGTACTTC
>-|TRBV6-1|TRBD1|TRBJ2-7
CASSDRTGGSYEQYF
TGTGCCAGCAGTGACCGGACAGGGGGCTCCTACGAGCAGTACTTC
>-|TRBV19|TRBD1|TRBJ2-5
CASSSQGALAETQYF
TGTGCCAGTAGTTCCCAGGGGGCTTTGGCAGAGACCCAGTACTTC
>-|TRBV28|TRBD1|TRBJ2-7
CASSTPGQTHYEQYF
TGTGCCAGCAGCACACCGGGACAGACCCATTACGAGCAGTACTTC
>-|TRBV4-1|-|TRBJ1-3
CASSQDGGFGNTIYF
TGCGCCAGCAGCCAAGACGGGGGATTTGGAAACACCATATATTTT
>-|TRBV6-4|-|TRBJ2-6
CASSDSTAGANVLTF
TGTGCCAGCAGTGACTCGACAGCTGGGGCCAACGTCCTGACTTTC
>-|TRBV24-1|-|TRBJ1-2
CATSDGQGGAYTF
TGTGCCACCAGTGATGGGCAAGGGGGTGCCTACACCTTC
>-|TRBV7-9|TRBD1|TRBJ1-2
CASSPTGQGSVEDGYTF
TGTGCCAGCAGCCCAACGGGACAGGGAAGTGTAGAGGATGGCTACACCTTC
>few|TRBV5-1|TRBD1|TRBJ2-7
CASSHDRGSDEQYF
TGCGCCAGCAGCCACGACAGGGGTTCGGACGAGCAGTACTTC
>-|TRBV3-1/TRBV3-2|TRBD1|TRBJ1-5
CASSQGTGRNQPQHF
TGTGCCAGCAGCCAAGGGACAGGGCGCAATCAGCCCCAGCATTTT
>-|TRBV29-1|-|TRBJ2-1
CSVEDRQGRRFF
TGCAGCGTTGAAGATCGGCAGGGGCGACGCTTCTTC
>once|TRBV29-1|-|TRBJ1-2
CSVAVPTAVNYGYTF
TGCAGCGTTGCAGTACCGACAGCAGTTAACTATGGCTACACCTTC
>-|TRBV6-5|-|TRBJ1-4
CASSYTIGESIGKLFF
TGTGCCAGCAGTTACACAATCGGGGAGTCGATCGGAAAACTGTTTTTT
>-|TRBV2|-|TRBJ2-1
CATLSAWETPSSYNEQFF
TGTGCCACCCTGTCGGCTTGGGAGACCCCGAGCTCCTACAATGAGCAGTTCTTC
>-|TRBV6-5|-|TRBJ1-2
CATFLGGRSAGYTF
TGTGCCACCTTCCTCGGAGGGAGAAGCGCGGGCTACACCTTC
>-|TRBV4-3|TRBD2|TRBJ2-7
CASSQDRASGRPEQYF
TGCGCCAGCAGCCAAGATCGGGCTAGCGGGAGGCCCGAGCAGTACTTC
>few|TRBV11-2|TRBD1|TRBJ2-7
CASNPDRGATSWYF
TGTGCCAGCAACCCCGACAGGGGTGCTACGAGTTGGTACTTC
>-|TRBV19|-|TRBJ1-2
CASSIERGTYGYTF
TGTGCCAGTAGTATAGAAAGGGGGACCTATGGCTACACCTTC
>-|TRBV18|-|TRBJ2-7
CASSPQSSYEQYF
TGTGCCAGCTCACCACAGTCTAGCTACGAGCAGTACTTC
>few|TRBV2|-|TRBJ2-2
CASKTGAITNTGELFF
TGTGCCAGCAAGACAGGAGCAATTACGAACACCGGGGAGCTGTTTTTT
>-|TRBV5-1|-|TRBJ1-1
CASSLRGDAFF
TGCGCCAGCAGCTTGCGGGGGGACGCTTTCTTT
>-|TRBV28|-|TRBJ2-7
CASSSKGGGHEQYF
TGTGCCAGCAGTTCGAAGGGTGGGGGCCACGAGCAGTACTTC
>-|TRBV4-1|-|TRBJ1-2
CASSQDGGDPNYGYTF
TGCGCCAGCAGCCAAGATGGGGGGGATCCTAACTATGGCTACACCTTC
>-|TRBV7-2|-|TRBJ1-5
CASSLLPGVGNQPQHF
TGTGCCAGCAGCTTACTTCCAGGGGTAGGCAATCAGCCCCAGCATTTT
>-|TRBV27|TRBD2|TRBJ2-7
CASSFRSGRVPYEQYF
TGTGCCAGCAGTTTCCGTAGCGGGAGAGTCCCGTACGAGCAGTACTTC